This TCR beta chain was recovered during a study of cytomegalovirus exposure and HLA in healthy donors. The PCR ran on 60 Vbeta and 13 Jbeta primers. In the authors' methods: Later work found 74 million or so unique TCR beta chains, with about 10 million shared. Data came from immunoSEQ multiplex PCR; TCRdb stores just in-frame clones and leaves some out. V, J and clone size derive from that table, while D and trimming were established from the DNA sequence. The sample includes some 170,000 clones, approximately 82% of them seen just once. Though probably carrying unrecorded immune exposures, donors were nominally healthy at sampling. Study results and caveats: With further analysis later on, most CMV-associated TCR beta chains appeared HLA-restricted.

Germline-derived CDR1 and CDR2 are LGHNA and YSLEER. This CDR3 spans 15 amino acids. Trimming pared 2 bases from V and 0 bases from J, leaving 7 bases between. A note on this clone: The antigen is not known.

Sequenced input: PBMCs. The rearrangement uses TRBV4-3 and TRBJ2-2, with a weak D call TRBD1 (6 bases). The sequence derives from a woman under 40 in good health and CMV-seronegative. The CDR3 spells CASSQPGANTGELFF. Here the CDR3 DNA reads TGCGCCAGCAGCCAACCAGGGGCGAACACCGGGGAGCTGTTTTTT.